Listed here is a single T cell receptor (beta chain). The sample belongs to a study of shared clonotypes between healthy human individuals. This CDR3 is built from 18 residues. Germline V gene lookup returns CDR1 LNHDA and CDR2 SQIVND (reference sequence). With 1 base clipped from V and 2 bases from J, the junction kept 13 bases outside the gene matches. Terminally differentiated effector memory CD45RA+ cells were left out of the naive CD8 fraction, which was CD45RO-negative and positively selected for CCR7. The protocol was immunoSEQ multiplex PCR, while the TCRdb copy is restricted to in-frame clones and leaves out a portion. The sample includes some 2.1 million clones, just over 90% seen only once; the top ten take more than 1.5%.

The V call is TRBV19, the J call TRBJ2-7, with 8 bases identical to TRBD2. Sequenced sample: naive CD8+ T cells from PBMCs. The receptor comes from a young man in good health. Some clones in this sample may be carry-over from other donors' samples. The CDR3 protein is CASSIAGGKSAGTYEQYF. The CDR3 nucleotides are TGTGCCAGTAGTATAGCGGGAGGGAAGTCGGCGGGGACCTACGAGCAGTACTTC.